Listed below are T cell receptor beta chains from one sample, sequenced in a study of T-cell reconstitution after alpha-beta-depleted transplantation in children. TCRdb called the PCR reads again in MiXCR, with one record for every CDR3 protein. The sample carries fewer than 150,000 distinct CDR3 sequences, 20% to 25% recorded once. The sequences come from PBMCs, mostly from graft donor cells, collected 180 days after TCRalphabeta/CD19-depleted stem cell transplant. Receptors originate from a male patient under 10 years old who had a stem cell transplant for chronic granulomatous disease, so the T cells may come from the graft donor. Each CDR3 is given with its conserved first and last residue. Each record gives: CDR3 length, V gene, J gene, clone size, D gene, CDR3 DNA, CDR3 protein. The D gene is left open where the match is weak. Clone size appears in some rows only: once, few, many, or a class for an expanded clone.

len: 15
v_gene: TRBV20-1
j_gene: TRBJ2-2
abundance: -
d_gene: -
CDR3nt: TGCAGTGCTAGAGACCGGGACTCCCGAACCGGGGAGCTGTTTTTT
CDR3aa: CSARDRDSRTGELFF

len: 11
v_gene: TRBV29-1
j_gene: TRBJ1-2
abundance: few
d_gene: -
CDR3nt: TGCAGCGTTGTGATCAAGGGTGGCTACACCTTC
CDR3aa: CSVVIKGGYTF

len: 17
v_gene: TRBV11-2
j_gene: TRBJ2-7
abundance: -
d_gene: TRBD1
CDR3nt: TGTGCCAGCAGCGTAGACCGGGACAGGTCACGAGGTTACGAGCAGTACTTC
CDR3aa: CASSVDRDRSRGYEQYF

len: 14
v_gene: TRBV7-2
j_gene: TRBJ1-5
abundance: few
d_gene: -
CDR3nt: TGTGCCAGCAGCTTAAGGTCAGGCGGTCAGCCCCAGCATTTT
CDR3aa: CASSLRSGGQPQHF

len: 15
v_gene: TRBV20-1
j_gene: TRBJ1-3
abundance: few
d_gene: -
CDR3nt: TGCAGTGCTAGAGATGGGAAAGGGTCGGGAAACACCATATATTTT
CDR3aa: CSARDGKGSGNTIYF

len: 13
v_gene: TRBV28
j_gene: TRBJ1-2
abundance: few
d_gene: -
CDR3nt: TGTGCCAGCAGTTTAGTGGGTAGCTATGGCTACACCTTC
CDR3aa: CASSLVGSYGYTF

len: 13
v_gene: TRBV12-3/TRBV12-4
j_gene: TRBJ1-2
abundance: -
d_gene: -
CDR3nt: TGTGCCAGCAACTTGGGACTCTCTTATGGCTACACCTTC
CDR3aa: CASNLGLSYGYTF

len: 18
v_gene: TRBV3-1
j_gene: TRBJ2-1
abundance: many
d_gene: TRBD2
CDR3nt: TGTGCCAGCAGCCCAAGTCTCTGGCGGGAGGTTTCCTACAATGAGCAGTTCTTC
CDR3aa: CASSPSLWREVSYNEQFF

len: 13
v_gene: TRBV12-3/TRBV12-4
j_gene: TRBJ2-2
abundance: few
d_gene: -
CDR3nt: TGTGCCAACCTCGGCAGGACCTCCGGGGAGCTGTTTTTT
CDR3aa: CANLGRTSGELFF

len: 15
v_gene: TRBV10-2
j_gene: TRBJ2-3
abundance: -
d_gene: -
CDR3nt: TGCGCCAGCAGTTTTTTAGGAGCTAGCACAGATACGCAGTATTTT
CDR3aa: CASSFLGASTDTQYF

len: 14
v_gene: TRBV20-1
j_gene: TRBJ1-1
abundance: many
d_gene: -
CDR3nt: TGCAGGCCTCAACACGGCAGCGGGAACACTGAAGCTTTCTTT
CDR3aa: CRPQHGSGNTEAFF

len: 16
v_gene: TRBV12-3/TRBV12-4
j_gene: TRBJ2-7
abundance: -
d_gene: TRBD1
CDR3nt: TGTGCCAGCAGTTTAGCTAAGGGGACAGCCAGCTACGAGCAGTACTTC
CDR3aa: CASSLAKGTASYEQYF

len: 12
v_gene: TRBV18
j_gene: TRBJ2-3
abundance: few
d_gene: -
CDR3nt: TGTGCCAGCTCAACCTTCACAGATACGCAGTATTTT
CDR3aa: CASSTFTDTQYF

len: 14
v_gene: TRBV12-3/TRBV12-4
j_gene: TRBJ1-5
abundance: few
d_gene: -
CDR3nt: TGTGCCAGCAGTTTCACAGGGTTGTATCAGCCCCAGCATTTT
CDR3aa: CASSFTGLYQPQHF

len: 15
v_gene: TRBV29-1
j_gene: TRBJ2-2
abundance: few
d_gene: TRBD2
CDR3nt: TGCAGCGTCGCCTTTACTAGCGGGAGACCCGGGGAGCTGTTTTTT
CDR3aa: CSVAFTSGRPGELFF

len: 14
v_gene: TRBV12-3/TRBV12-4
j_gene: TRBJ2-7
abundance: -
d_gene: -
CDR3nt: TGTGCCAGCAGTTTATCCGGAGGCAGATACGAGCAGTACTTC
CDR3aa: CASSLSGGRYEQYF

len: 16
v_gene: TRBV7-3
j_gene: TRBJ2-6
abundance: -
d_gene: -
CDR3nt: TGTGCCAGCAGCTTAAATTCAGGGCCTGGGGCCAACGTCCTGACTTTC
CDR3aa: CASSLNSGPGANVLTF

len: 15
v_gene: TRBV5-5
j_gene: TRBJ2-1
abundance: few
d_gene: -
CDR3nt: TGTGCCAGCAGCCGCGACGGGACGGCCAACAATGAGCAGTTCTTC
CDR3aa: CASSRDGTANNEQFF

len: 16
v_gene: TRBV29-1
j_gene: TRBJ2-1
abundance: many
d_gene: -
CDR3nt: TGCAGCGTCGCAAGGTGGGGGCAGGAGAATAACGATGAGCAGTTCTTC
CDR3aa: CSVARWGQENNDEQFF

len: 16
v_gene: TRBV12-3/TRBV12-4
j_gene: TRBJ2-1
abundance: many
d_gene: -
CDR3nt: TGTGCCAGCAGTTTAGGACGCAGGGGAGCGGAAAATGAGCAGTTCTTC
CDR3aa: CASSLGRRGAENEQFF

len: 11
v_gene: TRBV12-3/TRBV12-4
j_gene: TRBJ2-7
abundance: few
d_gene: -
CDR3nt: TGTGCCAGCAGTTTAGGCCCGAATAGATACTTC
CDR3aa: CASSLGPNRYF

len: 15
v_gene: TRBV10-3
j_gene: TRBJ2-3
abundance: few
d_gene: -
CDR3nt: TGTGCCATCAGTGGGCTAGATGGGGTCGAGGGTACGCAGTATTTT
CDR3aa: CAISGLDGVEGTQYF

len: 13
v_gene: TRBV20-1
j_gene: TRBJ2-2
abundance: many
d_gene: -
CDR3nt: TGCAGTGCTAGAGATGGAGGGACCGGGGAGCTGTTTTTT
CDR3aa: CSARDGGTGELFF

len: 14
v_gene: TRBV29-1
j_gene: TRBJ1-1
abundance: -
d_gene: -
CDR3nt: TGCAGCGTTGAAGGTCGGTTTGGGAACACTGAAGCTTTCTTT
CDR3aa: CSVEGRFGNTEAFF

len: 11
v_gene: TRBV5-1
j_gene: TRBJ2-7
abundance: many
d_gene: -
CDR3nt: TGCGCCAGCAGCTCCCTCTACGAGCAGTACTTC
CDR3aa: CASSSLYEQYF

len: 15
v_gene: TRBV5-5
j_gene: TRBJ2-2
abundance: many
d_gene: TRBD2
CDR3nt: TGTGCCAGCAGCCTGGGACTAGCGGGCACCGGGGAGCTGTTTTTT
CDR3aa: CASSLGLAGTGELFF

len: 14
v_gene: TRBV18
j_gene: TRBJ1-1
abundance: many
d_gene: TRBD1
CDR3nt: TGTGCCAGCTCACCTGGACAGGGAGGCACTGAAGCTTTCTTT
CDR3aa: CASSPGQGGTEAFF

len: 12
v_gene: TRBV12-3/TRBV12-4
j_gene: TRBJ1-1
abundance: many
d_gene: -
CDR3nt: TGTGCCAGCAGTCGGGAACAGACTGAAGCTTTCTTT
CDR3aa: CASSREQTEAFF

len: 16
v_gene: TRBV3-1
j_gene: TRBJ2-7
abundance: many
d_gene: TRBD2
CDR3nt: TGTGCCAGCAGCCACGGGGCTAGCGGGAACAACTACGAGCAGTACTTC
CDR3aa: CASSHGASGNNYEQYF

len: 14
v_gene: TRBV5-1
j_gene: TRBJ2-7
abundance: -
d_gene: TRBD2
CDR3nt: TGCGCCAGCAGCACGGGACTAACCTCCTACGAGCAGTACTTC
CDR3aa: CASSTGLTSYEQYF

len: 16
v_gene: TRBV7-9
j_gene: TRBJ2-1
abundance: many
d_gene: -
CDR3nt: TGTGCCAGCAGCTTAAATGGTAGCCCGAAATACAATGAGCAGTTCTTC
CDR3aa: CASSLNGSPKYNEQFF

len: 15
v_gene: TRBV10-3
j_gene: TRBJ2-1
abundance: -
d_gene: TRBD2
CDR3nt: TGTGCCATCAGGCATAGCGGGGGGGAGTACAATGAGCAGTTCTTC
CDR3aa: CAIRHSGGEYNEQFF

len: 18
v_gene: TRBV20-1
j_gene: TRBJ2-2
abundance: few
d_gene: TRBD2
CDR3nt: TGCAGTGCTAGATCCCTAGCGGGGGTGGGGTCGAACACCGGGGAGCTGTTTTTT
CDR3aa: CSARSLAGVGSNTGELFF

len: 13
v_gene: TRBV2
j_gene: TRBJ2-7
abundance: many
d_gene: TRBD2
CDR3nt: TGTGCCAGCAAGGGCGGGGGCTCCTACGAGCAGTACTTC
CDR3aa: CASKGGGSYEQYF

len: 15
v_gene: TRBV15
j_gene: TRBJ2-7
abundance: -
d_gene: TRBD2
CDR3nt: TGTGCCACCAGCGGAAGCGGGAGGGCCTGGGACGAGCAGTACTTC
CDR3aa: CATSGSGRAWDEQYF

len: 16
v_gene: TRBV9
j_gene: TRBJ1-3
abundance: few
d_gene: -
CDR3nt: TGTGCCAGCAGCGGATGGGACGGCAGCTCTGGAAACACCATATATTTT
CDR3aa: CASSGWDGSSGNTIYF

len: 19
v_gene: TRBV12-3/TRBV12-4
j_gene: TRBJ2-2
abundance: once
d_gene: TRBD2
CDR3nt: TGTGCCAGCTGTTTAGGTGGCCTCCTAGCGGGTCGGGACACCGGGGAGCTGTTTTTT
CDR3aa: CASCLGGLLAGRDTGELFF

len: 15
v_gene: TRBV29-1
j_gene: TRBJ2-3
abundance: -
d_gene: TRBD1
CDR3nt: TGCAGCGTTGAGGTCGGCAGGGGGCCTTCGGATACGCAGTATTTT
CDR3aa: CSVEVGRGPSDTQYF

len: 13
v_gene: TRBV29-1
j_gene: TRBJ2-5
abundance: many
d_gene: TRBD1
CDR3nt: TGCAGCGCACCGGGACAGGGTTTTGAGACCCAGTACTTC
CDR3aa: CSAPGQGFETQYF

len: 13
v_gene: TRBV10-3
j_gene: TRBJ1-1
abundance: -
d_gene: -
CDR3nt: TGTGCCATCAGTTCCAAAGGAGGGAGTGAAGCTTTCTTT
CDR3aa: CAISSKGGSEAFF

len: 16
v_gene: TRBV5-6
j_gene: TRBJ2-4
abundance: -
d_gene: -
CDR3nt: TGTGCCAGCAGCTCCCGAGTGGTCCTAGCCAAAAACATTCAGTACTTC
CDR3aa: CASSSRVVLAKNIQYF

len: 13
v_gene: TRBV5-5
j_gene: TRBJ2-1
abundance: -
d_gene: -
CDR3nt: TGTGCCAGCAGCCCTTATAATTACAATGAGCAGTTCTTC
CDR3aa: CASSPYNYNEQFF

len: 18
v_gene: TRBV5-1
j_gene: TRBJ2-7
abundance: -
d_gene: -
CDR3nt: TGCGCCAGCAGCTTGACCGCTATAGGTAGTGGGAGAGGATACGAGCAGTACTTC
CDR3aa: CASSLTAIGSGRGYEQYF

len: 12
v_gene: TRBV20-1
j_gene: TRBJ2-7
abundance: many
d_gene: TRBD2
CDR3nt: TGCAGTGTAGCGGGGGGTTACTACGAGCAGTACTTC
CDR3aa: CSVAGGYYEQYF

len: 12
v_gene: TRBV20-1
j_gene: TRBJ1-1
abundance: few
d_gene: TRBD1
CDR3nt: TGCACTATAGACAGGGAGAACACTGAAGCTTTCTTT
CDR3aa: CTIDRENTEAFF

len: 11
v_gene: TRBV29-1
j_gene: TRBJ2-5
abundance: many
d_gene: -
CDR3nt: TGCAGCGTTGAGATGTTAGAGACCCAGTACTTC
CDR3aa: CSVEMLETQYF

len: 16
v_gene: TRBV20-1
j_gene: TRBJ2-7
abundance: many
d_gene: TRBD1
CDR3nt: TGCAGTGCTATAGGGACAGGGAAGGTCGGAGGCTACGAGCAGTACTTC
CDR3aa: CSAIGTGKVGGYEQYF

len: 12
v_gene: TRBV12-3/TRBV12-4
j_gene: TRBJ2-1
abundance: few
d_gene: -
CDR3nt: TGTGCCAGCAGTTTTCAGGGGTATGAGCAGTTCTTC
CDR3aa: CASSFQGYEQFF

len: 13
v_gene: TRBV12-3/TRBV12-4
j_gene: TRBJ2-5
abundance: few
d_gene: -
CDR3nt: TGTGCCAGCAGTCGGGGTCGGCAAGAGACCCAGTACTTC
CDR3aa: CASSRGRQETQYF

len: 14
v_gene: TRBV20-1
j_gene: TRBJ2-7
abundance: few
d_gene: -
CDR3nt: TGCAGTGCTAGCCTCTCTGACAAGACCTACGAGCAGTACTTC
CDR3aa: CSASLSDKTYEQYF

len: 15
v_gene: TRBV27
j_gene: TRBJ2-7
abundance: once
d_gene: -
CDR3nt: TGTGCCAGCAGTACATCCGGGACAAATTCCTACGAGCAGTACTTC
CDR3aa: CASSTSGTNSYEQYF